This T cell receptor beta chain was sequenced in a study of blood T cell repertoires in COVID-19. Study-wide background: Sites in the United States, Italy and Spain provided acute and convalescent COVID-19 samples. T cells, B-cell-depleted T cells, or PBMCs provided the cDNA or gDNA that served as material.

In the authors' workflow: Amplification with reference gene primers provided the estimates of nucleated cell counts. The data were produced by immunoSEQ multiplex PCR, yet TCRdb's version contains in-frame clones alone and is incomplete. That table is the source of V, J and clone size, and D and trimming were worked out from the DNA. Among 90,000 to 150,000 clones, over 75% were seen once, and the ten largest hold under 4%. With 3 bases removed from V and 4 bases from J, the gap between germline ends came to 7 bases. The CDR3 spans 13 residues. Looked up from germline, CDR1 is KGHSH and CDR2 is LQKENI. This clone was counted a single time.

This chain connects TRBV18 to TRBJ2-1; D not resolved. This TCR was sampled from a man between 60 and 75 years old with acute or convalescent COVID-19. The material sequenced was peripheral blood. The chain's CDR3 is CASSPARYNEQFF. DNA of the CDR3: TGTGCCAGCTCACCGGCGAGGTACAATGAGCAGTTCTTC.